The present entry profiles one T cell receptor beta chain with its context. This entry comes from a study of PD-1 and CTLA-4 blockade in melanoma. Sequenced by immunoSEQ multiplex PCR; TCRdb stores in-frame clones only, minus some. The sample has around 31,000 clones, 85% to 95% seen once. The germline V gene encodes CDR1 SEHNR and CDR2 FQNEAQ (reference sequence). The CDR3 covers 15 residues. V was clipped by 4 bases and J by 5 bases; unmatched bases: 9. Sequenced here: CD8+ T cells from peripheral blood, sampled from a patient given anti-PD-1 treatment. The sequence came from a human donor with melanoma. The chain couples TRBV7-9 to TRBJ2-3; 7 bases align to TRBD2. The CDR3 spells CASSSSTSNRDTQYF. The DNA of the CDR3 is TGTGCCAGCAGCTCGTCGACTAGCAACCGAGATACGCAGTATTTT.